There are a few counts of the clone carrying this T cell receptor (beta chain). Its antigen is still unknown. TCRdb called the 5' RACE reads again in MiXCR, with one record for every CDR3 protein. Here the sample spans approximately 300,000 distinct CDR3 sequences, around 6.8% being singletons. This entry comes from a study of T cells after yellow fever vaccination. The CDR3 is 15 amino acids. The V end was cut by 2 bases, the J end by 7 bases, with 14 bases between. Germline V gene data show CDR1 as SGHTA and CDR2 as FQGNSA. Study-level points and caveats: The secondary response peaked faster, at day 5 versus 15, but was weaker. In post-booster samples, most primary-vaccination clones reappeared (about 97% CD4, over 70% CD8).

This receptor was identified in a man in his late teens or twenties who received the YFV17D yellow fever vaccine. The sequences come from PBMCs, collected about 41 days after the first yellow fever vaccination. J is TRBJ1-4 and V is TRBV7-2; D call uncertain. CDR3 nucleotides: TGTGCCAGCAGCTTAAGAAGGCAAGGAAGTGAAAAACTGTTTTTT. It is translated as CASSLRRQGSEKLFF.